Listed here are 20 T cell receptor beta chains from one sample, sequenced in a study of blood T cells in healthy people across ages (dated by TCRdb to between 2014 and 2016). Library method: 5' RACE. Instrument used: Illumina HiSeq 2500. A second PCR of about 6 to 12 cycles was performed with a sample-barcoded 5' primer and a J-beta primer mix. TCRdb passed the public sequencing reads through fastp at Q25 and MiXCR, retaining productive beta sequences. Under each unique CDR3 protein, matching rows form one entry showing the most common genes and DNA. A total of about 600,000 distinct CDR3 sequences appear in this sample, around 48% of them only once. Around 23% of the sample rests with the top ten. The sequenced sample was blood. The receptor set was obtained from a man aged 80 or over in good health.

The rearrangement joins TRBV6-6 to TRBJ2-3; D remains unclear. This CDR3 is 15 amino acids long. Germline CDR1 and CDR2: MNHNY and SVGAGI (reference sequence). V lost 7 bases and J 3 bases, leaving 17 bases between the germline ends. This CDR3 is CASTLLGLITDTQYF. The CDR3 region has the DNA TGTGCCAGCACCCTCCTCGGGTTGATAACAGATACGCAGTATTTT.

The table lists this clonotype with a few counts. The rearrangement joins TRBV20-1 to TRBJ2-1; 7 bases align to TRBD2. The CDR3 consists of 13 residues. With 5 bases clipped from V and 6 bases from J, the junction kept 7 bases outside the gene matches. In germline, CDR1 is DFQATT, CDR2 SNEGSKA (reference sequence). CDR3 region: CSAPREWGNEQFF. The CDR3 coding sequence is TGCAGTGCTCCGCGGGAGTGGGGCAATGAGCAGTTCTTC.

The chain is built from TRBV19 and TRBJ2-1, with TRBD2 identical over 9 bases. V dropped 3 bases and J dropped 3; count of bases not matched to a gene: 6. The CDR3 extends over 16 amino acids. The germline CDR1 and CDR2 sequences are LNHDA and SQIVND (reference sequence). The CDR3 DNA sequence: TGTGCCAGTAGTATCGAGCGGGAGGTTCTCTACAATGAGCAGTTCTTC. Translated, it gives CASSIEREVLYNEQFF. The variable domain in full, with the rest retrieved from reference TRBV19 and TRBJ2-1, is DGGITQSPKYLFRKEGQNVTLSCEQNLNHDAMYWYRQDPGQGLRLIYYSQIVNDFQKGDIAEGYSVSREKKESFPLTVTSAQKNPTAFYLCASSIEREVLYNEQFFGPGTRLTVL.

The chain couples TRBV5-1 to TRBJ2-7; D assignment may be TRBD1 or TRBD2 (6 bases each). From germline, CDR1 is SGHRS and CDR2 YFSETQ. The CDR3 runs 14 residues. Deletions cut 6 bases from V and 7 bases from J, with 20 bases between. The DNA of the CDR3 is TGCGCCAGCAAATGGGGGGCGGATAACAATGAGCAGTACTTC. Protein sequence: CASKWGADNNEQYF. Full variable domain (rest looked up from reference TRBV5-1 and TRBJ2-7): KAGVTQTPRYLIKTRGQQVTLSCSPISGHRSVSWYQQTPGQGLQFLFEYFSETQRNKGNFPGRFSGRQFSNSRSEMNVSTLELGDSALYLCASKWGADNNEQYFGPGTRLTVT.

This clonotype was detected ten times or more. The genes are TRBV4-2 and TRBJ2-7; D unclear. The CDR3 spans 14 residues. V was trimmed by 0 bases and J by 0 bases, leaving 6 bases between them. Germline-derived CDR1 and CDR2 are LGHNA and YNFKEQ. CDR3 DNA sequence: TGTGCCAGCAGCCAAGACGCCAGCTCCTACGAGCAGTACTTC. Translating it yields CASSQDASSYEQYF.

This clonotype was found a few times. J is TRBJ2-7 and V is TRBV7-6, with D possibly called TRBD1 or TRBD2 (5 bases each). Deletions cut 5 bases from V and 3 bases from J, with 20 bases between. The CDR3 runs 16 residues. CDR1 and CDR2 from the germline V gene are SGHVS and FNYEAQ. CDR3 bases: TGTGCCAGCAGCCCAATCGGGGCTTCGGCGTTCTACGAGCAGTACTTC. Translated: CASSPIGASAFYEQYF.

The chain links TRBV6-6 to TRBJ1-1; TRBD1 agrees at 9 bases. V lost 6 bases to trimming and J lost 5 bases; unmatched junction nucleotides: 4. CDR1 and CDR2 from the germline V gene are MNHNY and SVGAGI (reference sequence). This CDR3 has 13 amino acids. Here the CDR3 reads CASRQDRGTEAFF. Here the CDR3 DNA reads TGTGCCAGCAGACAGGACAGGGGTACTGAAGCTTTCTTT.

The V and J genes are TRBV27 and TRBJ2-3, with TRBD2 matching 8 bases. Per germline, CDR1 MNHEY and CDR2 SMNVEV (reference sequence). CDR3 length: 15 residues. The V segment lost 10 bases and the J segment 1 base; nucleotides outside the gene matches: 10. The DNA of the CDR3 is TGTGCCACCGTCCGGGGGGGATCAGGCACAGATACGCAGTATTTT. This encodes CATVRGGSGTDTQYF.

This clonotype was found a few times. This chain links TRBV5-1 with TRBJ2-1, with D possibly being TRBD2 (6 bases). The CDR3 runs 15 residues. From germline, CDR1 is SGHRS and CDR2 YFSETQ. V was shortened by 2 bases and J by 5 bases, with 14 bases between the two germline ends. CDR3 loop: CASSLGSAGNNEQFF. DNA for the CDR3: TGCGCCAGCAGCTTAGGTTCGGCGGGAAACAATGAGCAGTTCTTC.

In this sample, this clonotype turned up a few times. The CDR3 DNA reads as TGTGCCAGCAGCTACGTAGGGACTAGCGGGGGAGAGACCCAGTACTTC. Translation gives CASSYVGTSGGETQYF. This chain connects TRBV7-2 to TRBJ2-5, with 14 bases lining up with TRBD2. Germline values: CDR1 SGHTA, CDR2 FQGNSA. The CDR3 has 16 residues. V was clipped by 4 bases and J by 4 bases; unmatched bases: 5.

This chain connects TRBV7-2 to TRBJ2-1, with 9 bases lining up with TRBD1. In germline, CDR1 is SGHTA, CDR2 FQGNSA. V lost 5 bases to trimming and J lost 4 bases; unmatched junction nucleotides: 6. The CDR3 runs to 15 residues. CDR3 DNA: TGTGCCAGCAGCCCCGGGACAGGGACTTACAATGAGCAGTTCTTC. Translating gives CASSPGTGTYNEQFF.

This clonotype appeared a few times. The rearrangement uses TRBV20-1 and TRBJ2-4, with 11 nucleotides matching TRBD2. V was pared by 1 base and J by 13 bases, with 12 bases of the junction left unmatched. The CDR3 runs to 15 residues. Per germline, CDR1 DFQATT and CDR2 SNEGSKA (reference sequence). The CDR3, as DNA: TGCAGTGCTAGAGCGCTAGCGGGAGGCCCAGGGGAGCAGTACTTC. Protein product: CSARALAGGPGEQYF.

This rearrangement joins TRBV7-6 to TRBJ2-3, with TRBD1 matching 7 bases. The CDR3 has 15 residues. Per germline, CDR1 SGHVS and CDR2 FNYEAQ. V lost 1 base to trimming and J lost 5 bases; unmatched junction nucleotides: 6. The CDR3 region is CASSLGRGRVDTQYF. The CDR3 nucleotides are TGTGCCAGCAGCTTAGGAAGGGGGCGCGTAGATACGCAGTATTTT.

The table lists this clonotype with a few counts. The rearrangement uses TRBV3-1 and TRBJ1-2; D call uncertain. The length of the CDR3 is 12 residues. Trimming cost V 2 bases and J 1 base, with 2 bases left between them. Germline V gives CDR1 LGHDT, CDR2 YNNKEL (reference sequence). CDR3 DNA: TGTGCCAGCAGCCAAAGTAACTATGGCTACACCTTC. Amino acids: CASSQSNYGYTF.

The rearrangement joins TRBV6-1 to TRBJ1-1, with a weak D call TRBD1 (5 bases). Germline CDR1 and CDR2: MNHNS and SASEGT. Trimming cost V 10 bases and J 1 base, with 16 bases left between them. The CDR3 contains 14 residues. The CDR3 here is CATTWGRQNTEAFF. CDR3 nucleotide sequence: TGTGCCACCACTTGGGGACGGCAGAACACTGAAGCTTTCTTT.

This chain connects TRBV12-3 or TRBV12-4 to TRBJ2-5, with 8 bases lining up with TRBD2. The CDR3 consists of 15 residues. Unmatched junction bases numbered 9, after V lost 8 bases and J lost 1 base. The chain's CDR3 is CASRAGEASQETQYF. CDR3 DNA sequence: TGTGCCAGCCGAGCGGGGGAGGCCAGCCAAGAGACCCAGTACTTC.

The chain recombines TRBV7-8 with TRBJ2-3; 8 bases fit TRBD2. Germline-derived CDR1 and CDR2 are SGHVS and FQNEAQ. Trimming removed 4 bases from V and 2 bases from J; junction bases left unmatched: 8. The length of the CDR3 is 16 residues. The CDR3 region is CASSSQGAGVTDTQYF. The CDR3 DNA is TGTGCCAGCAGCTCCCAGGGAGCGGGGGTCACAGATACGCAGTATTTT.

Note on this clonotype: One base away lies a much larger clone, so this may be a sequencing read error. The chain has TRBV6-6 and TRBJ2-7, with 7 bases fitting TRBD1. The CDR3 is made up of 15 amino acids. With V trimmed by 5 bases and J by 6 bases, 13 bases remained unmatched. From germline, CDR1 is MNHNY and CDR2 SVGAGI (reference sequence). The CDR3 protein is CASSRSQGSLGEQYF. The CDR3 DNA reads TGTGCCAGCAGTAGGTCACAGGGGTCTCTCGGCGAGCAGTACTTC.

This clonotype was counted once. The chain joins TRBV14 to TRBJ1-4; TRBD1 matches at 8 bases. The CDR3 is 14 amino acids. V lost 5 bases to trimming and J lost 5 bases; unmatched junction nucleotides: 4. The germline V gene has CDR1 SGHDN and CDR2 FVKESK. The CDR3 sequence: CASSASGGNEKLFF. DNA of the CDR3: TGTGCCAGCAGCGCATCAGGGGGCAATGAAAAACTGTTTTTT.

This clonotype has only one observation. This may be a read error: a much more frequent sequence differs by one nucleotide. The V call is TRBV6-5, the J call TRBJ2-5; D uncertain. Trimming stripped 8 bases from V and 5 bases from J, with 24 bases between. CDR1 and CDR2 (germline): MNHEY, SVGAGI. The CDR3 consists of 16 residues. The CDR3 coding sequence is TGTGCCAGCTCCTCTTCCCGGAACAGCTTCAGGGAGACCCAGTACTTC. Amino acid sequence: CASSSSRNSFRETQYF.